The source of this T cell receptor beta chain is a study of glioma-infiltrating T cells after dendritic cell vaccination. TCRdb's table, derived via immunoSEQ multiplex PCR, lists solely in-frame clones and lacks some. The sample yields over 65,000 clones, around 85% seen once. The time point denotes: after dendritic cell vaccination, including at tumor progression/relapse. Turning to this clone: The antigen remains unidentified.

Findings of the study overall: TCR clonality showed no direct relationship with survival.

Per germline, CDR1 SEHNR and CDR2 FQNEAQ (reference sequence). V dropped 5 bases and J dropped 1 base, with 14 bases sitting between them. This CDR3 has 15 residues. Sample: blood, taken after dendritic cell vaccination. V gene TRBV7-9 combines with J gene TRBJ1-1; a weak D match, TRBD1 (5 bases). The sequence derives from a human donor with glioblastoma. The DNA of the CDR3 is TGTGCCAGCAGCCGAGACAGAACTTCGAACACTGAAGCTTTCTTT. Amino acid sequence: CASSRDRTSNTEAFF. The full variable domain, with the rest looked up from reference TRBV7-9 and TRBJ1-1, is DTGVSQNPRHKITKRGQNVTFRCDPISEHNRLYWYRQTLGQGPEFLTYFQNEAQLEKSRLLSDRFSAERPKGSFSTLEIQRTEQGDSAMYLCASSRDRTSNTEAFFGQGTRLTVV.